These 24 T cell receptor beta chains originate from one sample sequenced in a study of blood T cell repertoires in COVID-19. This table comes from immunoSEQ multiplex PCR, and its TCRdb copy is limited to in-frame clones, with some not included. The table includes a few hundred thousand clones, approximately 87% detected once. The material sequenced was peripheral blood. The receptor source for this set is a woman aged 45-60 years who had recovered from COVID-19.

The chain combines TRBV4-1 with TRBJ2-1; tentatively, D is TRBD2 (5 bases). The ends were cut back, 0 bases at V and 5 bases at J, with 17 bases in the middle. CDR3 length equals 17 residues. The germline V gene encodes CDR1 MGHRA and CDR2 YSYEKL. Here the CDR3 reads CASSQDRERATNNEQFF. The CDR3 DNA reads TGCGCCAGCAGCCAAGACCGCGAGAGGGCCACGAACAATGAGCAGTTCTTC.

The chain recombines TRBV19 with TRBJ1-2; TRBD1 matches 7 bases. The CDR3 spans 14 residues. V shed 9 bases, J shed 0 bases, and the junction held 7 bases outside the gene matches. Germline CDR1 LNHDA, CDR2 SQIVND (reference sequence). The CDR3 sequence is CASNRGQTNYGYTF. Here the CDR3 DNA reads TGTGCCAGCAACAGGGGCCAAACTAACTATGGCTACACCTTC.

This chain links TRBV5-1 with TRBJ2-7, with D possibly matching TRBD2 (6 bases). CDR3 size: 15 residues. Germline lookup yields CDR1 SGHRS and CDR2 YFSETQ. Trimming took 0 bases from V and 2 from J, leaving 12 bases between them. CDR3 residues: CASSLDGTSTYEQYF. CDR3 coding DNA: TGCGCCAGCAGCTTGGATGGGACTTCAACCTACGAGCAGTACTTC. Supplemented by reference TRBV5-1 and TRBJ2-7, the full variable domain reads KAGVTQTPRYLIKTRGQQVTLSCSPISGHRSVSWYQQTPGQGLQFLFEYFSETQRNKGNFPGRFSGRQFSNSRSEMNVSTLELGDSALYLCASSLDGTSTYEQYFGPGTRLTVT.

Concerning this clone itself: The sample carries other DNA sequences with the same CDR3. Written as DNA, the CDR3 is TGTGCCAGCAGCCCAACCGGGGTTAGTCAGCCCCAGCATTTT. The encoded protein is CASSPTGVSQPQHF. The chain links TRBV7-9 to TRBJ1-5; unclear D gene. CDR3 length equals 14 residues. Germline-derived CDR1 and CDR2 are SEHNR and FQNEAQ (reference sequence). The V gene lost 5 bases and the J gene lost 6 bases, with 14 bases spanning the gap.

The chain has TRBV6-5 and TRBJ1-3; D is ambiguous. CDR3 length: 14 residues. The V gene's germline CDR1 is MNHEY and CDR2 SVGAGI. V lost 8 bases, J lost 2 bases, and 13 bases lay in between. In nucleotides, the CDR3 is TGTGCCAGCTCCGCAGGTAGAACTGGAAACACCATATATTTT. It is translated as CASSAGRTGNTIYF.

The V gene is TRBV4-1, the J gene TRBJ2-1, with D perhaps TRBD2 (5 bases). Germline values: CDR1 MGHRA, CDR2 YSYEKL. Trimming removed 6 bases at V and 4 bases at J, with 19 bases between. CDR3 length: 16 amino acids. The CDR3 DNA reads as TGCGCCAGCAGTCGCGGGCCGGAGTTCACATACAATGAGCAGTTCTTC. Translating it yields CASSRGPEFTYNEQFF.

This rearrangement joins TRBV7-6 to TRBJ1-1, with a possible D match to TRBD1 (6 bases). The CDR3 length is 15 residues. Trimming shortened V by 1 base and J by 4 bases, and 13 bases separated the two germline ends. From germline, CDR1 is SGHVS and CDR2 FNYEAQ. The CDR3 loop reads CASSLVAGESTEAFF. The CDR3 bases are TGTGCCAGCAGCTTAGTCGCAGGGGAAAGCACTGAAGCTTTCTTT. The whole variable domain, filled in from reference TRBV7-6 and TRBJ1-1, reads GAGVSQSPRYKVTKRGQDVALRCDPISGHVSLYWYRQALGQGPEFLTYFNYEAQQDKSGLPNDRFSAERPEGSISTLTIQRTEQRDSAMYRCASSLVAGESTEAFFGQGTRLTVV.

V and J are TRBV9 and TRBJ1-3; 9 nucleotides match TRBD1. V lost 3 bases, J lost 6 bases, and 13 bases stayed unmatched. Germline CDR1 reads SGDLS; CDR2 reads YYNGEE. The CDR3 has 17 amino acids. The DNA of the CDR3 is TGTGCCAGCAGCGCCAGAGGGGGACAGGGAAGGGAAAACACCATATATTTT. This translates into CASSARGGQGRENTIYF.

For the CDR3, the DNA is TGTGCCAGCAGCCCACCCGGACTAGCGGAAGATACGCAGTATTTT. Amino acids: CASSPPGLAEDTQYF. The chain has TRBV7-9 and TRBJ2-3; TRBD2 aligns across 10 bases. V lost 5 bases and J lost 5; bases outside the gene matches: 7. CDR3 length: 15 amino acids. The germline V gene encodes CDR1 SEHNR and CDR2 FQNEAQ (reference sequence).

V gene TRBV20-1 combines with J gene TRBJ2-5; D unclear. Germline loops: CDR1 DFQATT, CDR2 SNEGSKA (reference sequence). Trimming left V 3 bases short and J 4 bases short, with 9 bases between. The CDR3 is made up of 12 amino acids. CDR3 sequence reads: CSASGRLETQYF. The CDR3 region has the DNA TGCAGTGCTAGTGGGCGACTAGAGACCCAGTACTTC.

This chain joins TRBV28 and TRBJ1-6; perhaps TRBD1 as D (6 bases). Germline V CDR1 and CDR2: MDHEN, SYDVKM. The CDR3 extends over 15 amino acids. V lost 7 bases and J lost 5, with 15 bases in between. The CDR3 DNA is TGTGCCAGCACTATGACAGGCACCGATAATTCACCCCTCCACTTT. Translation gives CASTMTGTDNSPLHF. Full variable domain (missing parts from reference TRBV28 and TRBJ1-6): DVKVTQSSRYLVKRTGEKVFLECVQDMDHENMFWYRQDPGLGLRLIYFSYDVKMKEKGDIPEGYSVSREKKERFSLILESASTNQTSMYLCASTMTGTDNSPLHFGNGTRLTVT.

The rearrangement links TRBV7-2 to TRBJ2-5; 7 bases line up with TRBD1. The germline CDR1 and CDR2 sequences are SGHTA and FQGNSA. Germline trimming cut 5 bases from V and 4 bases from J; bases unmatched to any gene: 13. This CDR3 region has 16 residues. This chain's CDR3 is CASSPTATGQTETQYF. The CDR3 DNA reads as TGTGCCAGCAGCCCAACCGCCACGGGACAGACAGAGACCCAGTACTTC.

The rearrangement joins TRBV6-2 or TRBV6-3 to TRBJ1-5, with unresolved D. V was shortened by 1 base and J by 5 bases, with 6 bases between the two germline ends. Per germline, CDR1 MNHEY and CDR2 SVGEGT. This CDR3 has 13 residues. The CDR3: CASSYFGDQPQHF. Written as DNA, the CDR3 is TGTGCCAGCAGTTACTTCGGTGATCAGCCCCAGCATTTT.

This clone was detected only once. This chain's CDR3 is CASTPRDRGSANEKLFF. The CDR3 bases are TGTGCCAGTACCCCCCGGGACAGGGGTTCTGCTAATGAAAAACTGTTTTTT. The chain is built from TRBV19 and TRBJ1-4; the match to TRBD1 covers 10 bases. Trimming cost V 7 bases and J 3 bases; bases outside gene matches: 11. Germline V gene sequence: CDR1 LNHDA, CDR2 SQIVND (reference sequence). CDR3 length: 17 residues. The full variable domain, completed using reference TRBV19 and TRBJ1-4, is DGGITQSPKYLFRKEGQNVTLSCEQNLNHDAMYWYRQDPGQGLRLIYYSQIVNDFQKGDIAEGYSVSREKKESFPLTVTSAQKNPTAFYLCASTPRDRGSANEKLFFGSGTQLSVL.

V is TRBV5-1 and J is TRBJ2-5; 7 bases align to TRBD1. From germline, CDR1 is SGHRS and CDR2 YFSETQ. The ends lost 10 bases at V and 5 bases at J; junction bases unmatched: 20. This CDR3 comprises 16 residues. CDR3 sequence: CAPRKGARLPTETQYF. The CDR3 nucleotides are TGCGCCCCAAGGAAGGGGGCGCGACTACCCACCGAGACCCAGTACTTC.

V usage is TRBV19 and J usage is TRBJ2-5, with D possibly matching TRBD2 (6 bases). Trimming removed 2 bases at V and 5 bases at J, with 12 bases between. The CDR3 is 14 residues long. Germline CDR1 is LNHDA and CDR2 is SQIVND (reference sequence). CDR3 amino acids: CASSITGGLETQYF. DNA for the CDR3: TGTGCCAGTAGTATAACAGGAGGGTTGGAGACCCAGTACTTC.

The chain employs TRBV10-1 and TRBJ2-3, with no clear D. The germline CDR1 and CDR2 sequences are WNHNN and SYGVQD (reference sequence). The CDR3 has 13 residues. V was shortened by 2 bases and J by 2 bases, with 5 bases between the two germline ends. CDR3 amino acids: CASSEDSTDTQYF. In DNA form, the CDR3 reads TGCGCCAGCAGTGAGGACTCCACAGATACGCAGTATTTT.

This clone came up a few times. V gene TRBV7-3 combines with J gene TRBJ2-5; perhaps TRBD2 as D (5 bases). The CDR3 is 13 residues long. The germline V gene has CDR1 SGHTA and CDR2 FQGTGA. Trimming left V 5 bases short and J 5 bases short, with 12 bases between. CDR3 amino acids: CASSRTTMETQYF. DNA for the CDR3: TGTGCCAGCAGCCGAACGACTATGGAGACCCAGTACTTC.

This clone was recorded only once. The rearrangement joins TRBV25-1 to TRBJ1-4; D unresolved. CDR3 length: 14 residues. Trimming took off 6 bases at V and 8 bases at J, with 16 bases between the two ends. Germline CDR1 MGHDK, CDR2 SYGVNS. The CDR3 sequence: CASSLPGFREKLFF. For the CDR3, the DNA is TGTGCCAGCAGCCTCCCAGGTTTCCGGGAAAAACTGTTTTTT.

The V and J genes are TRBV9 and TRBJ1-4, with 7 bases identical to TRBD1. The J segment lost 3 bases and the V segment lost 4 bases, leaving 12 bases of the junction unmatched. Germline V gene lookup returns CDR1 SGDLS and CDR2 YYNGEE. This CDR3 has 17 amino acids. The chain's CDR3 is CASSKEDRPVANEKLFF. Here the CDR3 DNA reads TGTGCCAGCAGCAAGGAGGACAGGCCTGTCGCTAATGAAAAACTGTTTTTT.

This clone was recorded once. The V call is TRBV9, the J call TRBJ2-7; 8 bases align to TRBD1. Trimming took 3 bases from V and 6 from J; bases not matched to a gene: 8. This CDR3 spans 14 amino acids. CDR1 SGDLS and CDR2 YYNGEE come from the germline V gene. The CDR3: CASSARGQGGEQYF. CDR3 nucleotide sequence: TGTGCCAGCAGCGCCCGAGGACAGGGCGGCGAGCAGTACTTC.

V is TRBV28 and J is TRBJ2-1; 9 nucleotides line up with TRBD2. Germline CDR1 MDHEN, CDR2 SYDVKM. The CDR3 loop spans 16 amino acids. V was pared by 2 bases and J by 1 base, with 3 bases of the junction left unmatched. CDR3 sequence: CASSLRAGGSYNEQFF. CDR3 DNA: TGTGCCAGCAGTTTACGAGCGGGAGGATCCTACAATGAGCAGTTCTTC.

This clone was picked up one time. Germline is not matched at one junction end, which may reflect a read error. The V gene is TRBV30, the J gene TRBJ2-7, with D maybe TRBD1 (6 bases). CDR3 size: 13 residues. CDR1 and CDR2 from the germline V gene are GTSNPN and SVGIG (reference sequence). The chain's CDR3 is CAWSADRIYEQYF. Written as DNA, the CDR3 is TGTGCCTGGAGTGCCGACAGGATCTACGAGCAATACTTC.

The gene calls are TRBV14 and TRBJ1-1; D not certain. Deletions cut 2 bases from V and 0 bases from J, with 7 bases between. Per germline, CDR1 SGHDN and CDR2 FVKESK. The CDR3 loop spans 14 amino acids. The CDR3 loop is CASSQFGVNTEAFF. CDR3 bases: TGTGCCAGCAGCCAATTCGGGGTGAACACTGAAGCTTTCTTT. Complete variable domain (other parts from reference TRBV14 and TRBJ1-1): EAGVTQFPSHSVIEKGQTVTLRCDPISGHDNLYWYRRVMGKEIKFLLHFVKESKQDESGMPNNRFLAERTGGTYSTLKVQPAELEDSGVYFCASSQFGVNTEAFFGQGTRLTVV.